The 18 T cell receptor beta chains given below trace back to one sample, sequenced in a study of blood T cells in healthy people across ages. Sample-barcoded 5' priming and a J-beta primer mix drove a second PCR of roughly 7 to 11 cycles. TCRdb called the 5' RACE reads again in MiXCR, with one record for every CDR3 protein. In the table there are 1.2 million to 1.5 million distinct CDR3 sequences, 59% of which are singletons. Sequencing input: blood. All receptors derive from a man younger than 30 in good health.

This chain links TRBV14 with TRBJ1-6; 7 positions match TRBD1. The CDR3 contains 16 residues. Germline lookup yields CDR1 SGHDN and CDR2 FVKESK. Germline trimming cut 2 bases from V and 9 bases from J; bases unmatched to any gene: 10. The CDR3 loop is CASSQQGVYDGSPLHF. CDR3 nucleotide sequence: TGTGCCAGCAGCCAACAGGGGGTATATGATGGTTCACCCCTCCACTTT.

The genes are TRBV5-1 and TRBJ2-6; 12 positions match TRBD2. V gave up 4 bases and J gave up 0 bases; unmatched junction bases: 17. The CDR3 spans 22 residues. Germline CDR1 is SGHRS and CDR2 is YFSETQ. This CDR3 is CASSGTGTSGSFLPSGANVLTF. The CDR3 DNA reads TGCGCCAGCAGCGGTACGGGGACTAGCGGGTCGTTCCTGCCCTCTGGGGCCAACGTCCTGACTTTC.

This rearrangement joins TRBV7-2 to TRBJ2-7; 11 nucleotides match TRBD2. Trimming cost V 4 bases and J 2 bases; bases outside gene matches: 7. Germline CDR1 is SGHTA and CDR2 is FQGNSA. The CDR3 contains 16 residues. Here the CDR3 reads CASSSYMGLAAYEQYF. Here the CDR3 DNA reads TGTGCCAGCAGCTCCTATATGGGACTAGCGGCCTACGAGCAGTACTTC.

The chain is built from TRBV27 and TRBJ1-2, with TRBD1 matching 7 bases. This CDR3 comprises 15 residues. Germline CDR1 is MNHEY and CDR2 is SMNVEV (reference sequence). V lost 5 bases, J lost 4 bases, and 10 bases stayed unmatched. This CDR3 reads CASSPGTARLYGYTF. CDR3 sequence (DNA): TGTGCCAGCAGTCCCGGGACAGCTAGACTCTATGGCTACACCTTC.

The chain joins TRBV7-2 to TRBJ2-5, with TRBD2 as a possible D gene (5 bases). Germline CDR1 and CDR2: SGHTA and FQGNSA. The CDR3 has 14 amino acids. Trimming stripped 1 base from V and 3 bases from J, with 9 bases between. The CDR3 loop reads CASSLVWREETQYF. The CDR3 nucleotides are TGTGCCAGCAGCTTAGTTTGGCGGGAAGAGACCCAGTACTTC. Using reference TRBV7-2 and TRBJ2-5 for the parts outside the CDR3, the full variable domain is GAGVSQSPSNKVTEKGKDVELRCDPISGHTALYWYRQSLGQGLEFLIYFQGNSAPDKSGLPSDRFSAERTGGSVSTLTIQRTQQEDSAVYLCASSLVWREETQYFGPGTRLLVL.

This rearrangement joins TRBV12-3 or TRBV12-4 to TRBJ2-3; D may be TRBD2 (5 bases). The CDR3 runs 17 residues. The V end was cut by 6 bases, the J end by 0 bases, with 19 bases between. This CDR3 reads CASRVAGLQTSTDTQYF. Written as DNA, the CDR3 is TGTGCCAGCAGGGTCGCGGGTCTGCAAACTAGCACAGATACGCAGTATTTT.

The genes are TRBV7-2 and TRBJ2-4; 7 bases align to TRBD1. CDR1 SGHTA and CDR2 FQGNSA come from the germline V gene. The V segment lost 1 base and the J segment 13 bases; nucleotides outside the gene matches: 10. The CDR3 consists of 14 residues. The CDR3 spells CASSLGPGGRKQYF. CDR3 sequence (DNA): TGTGCCAGCAGCTTAGGACCAGGGGGAAGGAAGCAGTACTTC.

The chain joins TRBV4-1 to TRBJ1-3; no firm D call. Germline-derived CDR1 and CDR2 are MGHRA and YSYEKL. V shed 0 bases and J shed 3 bases, with 9 bases lying between them. The CDR3 has 15 amino acids. CDR3 bases: TGCGCCAGCAGCCAAGATCCGACAAATGGAAACACCATATATTTT. It translates to CASSQDPTNGNTIYF.

The chain employs TRBV6-1 and TRBJ1-6; 9 nucleotides align to TRBD1. Germline CDR1 is MNHNS and CDR2 is SASEGT. CDR3 size: 15 residues. V dropped 6 bases and J dropped 11; count of bases not matched to a gene: 11. The CDR3 protein is CASRRVGDREPPLHF. In DNA, the CDR3 is TGTGCCAGCAGGAGAGTGGGGGACAGGGAGCCACCCCTCCACTTT.

This clonotype was counted a few times. The V and J genes are TRBV6-1 and TRBJ1-5; 7 positions agree with TRBD1. The germline CDR1 and CDR2 sequences are MNHNS and SASEGT. CDR3 size: 16 residues. Germline trimming cut 3 bases from V and 10 bases from J; bases unmatched to any gene: 15. Written as DNA, the CDR3 is TGTGCCAGCAGTGACCCCTCGACAGGGTTTTATTTTCCCCAGCATTTT. It yields the protein CASSDPSTGFYFPQHF.

This clonotype was observed once. The chain recombines TRBV29-1 with TRBJ2-3; the match to TRBD2 covers 8 bases. V shed 6 bases, J shed 3 bases, and the junction held 14 bases outside the gene matches. The CDR3 sequence is 16 residues long. Looked up from germline, CDR1 is SQVTM and CDR2 is ANQGSEA. The CDR3 nucleotides read TGCAGCGTAGTATACCCGGGACTAGGGCGGACAGATACGCAGTATTTT. This encodes CSVVYPGLGRTDTQYF.

The chain is built from TRBV4-1 and TRBJ1-4; 7 bases are shared with TRBD1. V dropped 3 bases and J dropped 8; count of bases not matched to a gene: 9. The CDR3 is 15 amino acids. The V gene's germline CDR1 is MGHRA and CDR2 YSYEKL. Here the CDR3 DNA reads TGCGCCAGCAGCCAGGGGGACAGCTCTGGCGAAAAACTGTTTTTT. Translated: CASSQGDSSGEKLFF.

The chain recombines TRBV29-1 with TRBJ2-1; D unresolved. V lost 4 bases and J lost 10, with 23 bases in between. The CDR3 is 15 amino acids. CDR1 is SQVTM and CDR2 is ANQGSEA in the germline V gene. The DNA for the CDR3 is TGCAGCGTTGTGAGTGGCGGAGAAGGCCCCTACGAGCAGTTCTTC. Encoded protein: CSVVSGGEGPYEQFF.

This clonotype was picked up a small number of times. The chain is built from TRBV29-1 and TRBJ2-7; D is unresolved. This CDR3 spans 11 amino acids. The V gene lost 7 bases and the J gene lost 6 bases, with 13 bases spanning the gap. Germline CDR1 and CDR2: SQVTM and ANQGSEA. CDR3 DNA sequence: TGCAGCGCCTTGTTGGGGTTCGAGCAGTACTTC. It specifies CSALLGFEQYF.

The chain couples TRBV27 to TRBJ2-7, with D tentatively TRBD1 (8 bases). V lost 6 bases, J lost 4 bases, and 16 bases lay in between. From germline, CDR1 is MNHEY and CDR2 SMNVEV (reference sequence). The CDR3 has 14 residues. CDR3 nucleotide sequence: TGTGCCAGCAGACAGGGGGGGGAGGGGTACGAGCAGTACTTC. Encoded protein: CASRQGGEGYEQYF.

This clonotype was observed many times. The gene calls are TRBV5-1 and TRBJ2-7; no reliable D call. The CDR3 extends over 12 amino acids. The V and J ends lost 4 bases and 2 bases respectively, with 7 bases between them. The germline V gene has CDR1 SGHRS and CDR2 YFSETQ. Written as DNA, the CDR3 is TGCGCCAGCAGCCAGTCCCCCTACGAGCAGTACTTC. This encodes CASSQSPYEQYF.

The chain joins TRBV5-6 to TRBJ1-2; tentatively, D is TRBD1 (6 bases). CDR3 length: 15 amino acids. Trimming removed 4 bases from V and 1 base from J, with 14 bases in between. The germline V gene encodes CDR1 SGHDT and CDR2 YYEEEE. The CDR3 spells CASSPGQSLNYGYTF. For the CDR3, the DNA is TGTGCCAGCAGCCCCGGACAGTCTCTTAACTATGGCTACACCTTC. Filled out from reference TRBV5-6 and TRBJ1-2, the complete variable domain reads DAGVTQSPTHLIKTRGQQVTLRCSPKSGHDTVSWYQQALGQGPQFIFQYYEEEERQRGNFPDRFSGHQFPNYSSELNVNALLLGDSALYLCASSPGQSLNYGYTFGSGTRLTVV.

This clonotype appeared a few times. This chain links TRBV2 with TRBJ2-7, with TRBD1 identical over 7 bases. This CDR3 contains 15 residues. Germline CDR1 is SNHLY and CDR2 is FYNNEI. V dropped 8 bases and J dropped 2; count of bases not matched to a gene: 12. The CDR3 is CASGAGATGTYEQYF. CDR3 coding DNA: TGTGCCAGCGGAGCTGGTGCGACAGGGACCTACGAGCAGTACTTC.